A single T cell receptor (beta chain) is shown here with its context. Its cognate antigen is unknown. The germline V gene encodes CDR1 DFQATT and CDR2 SNEGSKA (reference sequence). V lost 3 bases, J lost 8 bases, and 17 bases lay in between. The CDR3 is 14 amino acids. These data are taken from a study of T cell responses to AZD1222 COVID-19 vaccine. Study-level results: The number of AZD1222 recipients seropositive at baseline was only five or six. Dominant at 160-218 and 743-854, vaccine-associated CD4 TCRs also spanned spike. Repertoire sampling was restricted to post-peak T cell response timepoints. As reported, nearly half of all spike-specific TCRs target variant regions that are unmutated.

TCRdb keeps only in-frame clones here, not all; method: immunoSEQ multiplex PCR. The data contain 45,000 to 55,000 clones, about 86% of them singletons. V is TRBV20-1 and J is TRBJ2-1, with a weak D call TRBD1 (5 bases). The TCR sequence derives from an adult in good health. Sequenced material: peripheral blood, taken on day 0 of AZD1222 vaccination. DNA of the CDR3: TGCAGTGCTAGTCGGCAGGGTCGGGCCGATGAGCAGTTCTTC. This encodes CSASRQGRADEQFF.